This TCR beta chain comes out of a study of neoadjuvant nivolumab and ipilimumab in lung cancer. Whole-study results and caveats: Only two of four nivolumab-treated tumors gained richness and clonality by surgery. Resected tumors had greater TCR richness and clonality than uninvolved lung.

Assay used: immunoSEQ multiplex PCR; TCRdb lists only in-frame clones, some missing. Found here are roughly 39,000 clones, 75% to 90% of them singletons; the top ten hold roughly 3.3%. As regards this clone: Its antigen is unidentified.

In germline, CDR1 is LGHNT, CDR2 FRNRAP. The CDR3 spans 15 residues. With V trimmed by 1 base and J by 4 bases, 4 bases remained unmatched. The sequence derives from an adult with non-small cell lung cancer. The sequenced sample was peripheral blood, obtained before neoadjuvant nivolumab, alone or with ipilimumab. The rearrangement uses TRBV12-5 and TRBJ2-1; 7 nucleotides line up with TRBD1. The CDR3 protein is CASGLEGQAYNEQFF. CDR3 coding DNA: TGTGCTAGTGGTTTGGAAGGACAGGCTTACAATGAGCAGTTCTTC.